This TCR beta chain was identified during a study of cytomegalovirus exposure and HLA in healthy donors. The study ran its PCR with 60 Vbeta and 13 Jbeta primers. Profiled with immunoSEQ multiplex PCR; TCRdb holds only in-frame clones, not every one. The profile shows about 93,000 clones, 65% of them singletons. The receptor was isolated from a boy aged 10-17 years in good health and CMV-seropositive. Sequences were obtained from PBMCs.

The CDR3 protein is CASSGGGMSSQPQHF. As DNA, the CDR3 is TGTGCCAGCAGCGGGGGGGGGATGTCGAGTCAGCCCCAGCATTTT. The chain carries TRBV9 and TRBJ1-5; D is possibly TRBD1 (5 bases). CDR3 length: 15 residues. V lost 3 bases to trimming and J lost 6 bases, with 16 bases between them. CDR1 and CDR2 (germline): SGDLS, YYNGEE. The full variable domain, rest sourced from reference TRBV9 and TRBJ1-5, is DSGVTQTPKHLITATGQRVTLRCSPRSGDLSVYWYQQSLDQGLQFLIQYYNGEERAKGNILERFSAQQFPDLHSELNLSSLELGDSALYFCASSGGGMSSQPQHFGDGTRLSIL.